These 2 T cell receptor beta chains came from one sample sequenced in a study of Ad26.COV2.S vaccination and SARS-CoV-2 variants. Specified treatment: about 20 received Ad26.COV2.S at low or high dose, single or two shots; 5 received placebo; per-sample allocation not given. The samples were gathered on day 63 after the first injection of vaccine or placebo. TCRdb's table, derived via immunoSEQ multiplex PCR, lists solely in-frame clones and lacks some. The profile shows some 480,000 clones, 87% of them singletons. Source: peripheral blood, taken in a trial of Ad26.COV2.S vaccine versus placebo. The receptors shown here come from a person aged 18-60 years who received the Ad26.COV2.S COVID-19 vaccine or a placebo.

The V call is TRBV29-1, the J call TRBJ2-7, with 10 bases matching TRBD2. V shed 4 bases and J 2 bases; nucleotides not matched to a gene: 11. Looked up from germline, CDR1 is SQVTM and CDR2 is ANQGSEA. This CDR3 spans 16 amino acids. DNA of the CDR3: TGCAGCGTTGGGCAACTAGCGGGGACTCGAGCCTACGAGCAGTACTTC. Its protein product is CSVGQLAGTRAYEQYF.

This rearrangement joins TRBV28 to TRBJ1-2; D uncertain. Per the germline V gene, CDR1 is MDHEN and CDR2 is SYDVKM. V dropped 9 bases and J dropped 7 bases, with 12 bases sitting between them. The CDR3 has 11 amino acids. The CDR3 here is CASYNLSGYTF. The CDR3 region has the DNA TGTGCCAGTTACAATCTTAGTGGCTACACCTTC.